The rows below give T cell receptor beta chains drawn from one sample of a study of blood T cell repertoires in COVID-19. TCRdb keeps only in-frame clones here, not all; method: immunoSEQ multiplex PCR. The data show 200,000 to 250,000 clones, just under 90% seen once. Sequences were obtained from peripheral blood. The source of these receptors is a man aged 30 to 39 with COVID-19, enrolled during active disease. The CDR3 runs from the conserved cysteine through the conserved F or W. Each record gives: CDR3 DNA, CDR3 protein, D gene, V gene, clone size, J gene. The D gene is left open where the match is weak. Part of the rows lack a size; the others show once, few, many or a class for expanded clones.

cdr3_nt: TGTGCCAGCAGCCTTATTACAGGAGGGATCACCTTC; cdr3_aa: CASSLITGGITF; d_call: .; v_call: TRBV11-2; clone_size: .; j_call: TRBJ1-2
cdr3_nt: TGCGCCAGCAGCCGACTATGGGGACAGGAGAGCATCTTTTACTTC; cdr3_aa: CASSRLWGQESIFYF; d_call: TRBD1; v_call: TRBV5-1; clone_size: .; j_call: TRBJ2-7
cdr3_nt: TGTGCCAGCAGTTACTCAGGGGCGAACTATGGCTACACCTTC; cdr3_aa: CASSYSGANYGYTF; d_call: .; v_call: TRBV6-2/TRBV6-3; clone_size: .; j_call: TRBJ1-2
cdr3_nt: TGTGCCAGCAGCCGCCTCGGGACAGCCCACACTGAAGCTTTCTTT; cdr3_aa: CASSRLGTAHTEAFF; d_call: TRBD1; v_call: TRBV28; clone_size: .; j_call: TRBJ1-1
cdr3_nt: TGCGCCAGCAGCTCTCAGACAGGGACAAACACCGGGGAGCTGTTTTTT; cdr3_aa: CASSSQTGTNTGELFF; d_call: TRBD1; v_call: TRBV5-1; clone_size: .; j_call: TRBJ2-2
cdr3_nt: TGTGCCAGCAGGCTGACAGGGGACTATGGCTACACCTTC; cdr3_aa: CASRLTGDYGYTF; d_call: TRBD1; v_call: TRBV12-3/TRBV12-4; clone_size: .; j_call: TRBJ1-2
cdr3_nt: TGTGCCAGCAGCCAAGATGTATACAGGGCCAGGGGGTACAATGAGCAGTTCTTC; cdr3_aa: CASSQDVYRARGYNEQFF; d_call: TRBD1; v_call: TRBV3-1/TRBV3-2; clone_size: .; j_call: TRBJ2-1
cdr3_nt: TGTGCCGTCTCGACCGGGACAGCGACTGAAAAACTGTTTTTT; cdr3_aa: CAVSTGTATEKLFF; d_call: TRBD1; v_call: TRBV10-3; clone_size: .; j_call: TRBJ1-4
cdr3_nt: TGTGCCAGCAGCCTGACAGGGGGGCATGAAAAACTGTTTTTT; cdr3_aa: CASSLTGGHEKLFF; d_call: TRBD1; v_call: TRBV7-9; clone_size: .; j_call: TRBJ1-4
cdr3_nt: TGTGCCAGCAGTTACAATCAGGGGATGAGGACTGAAGCTTTCTTT; cdr3_aa: CASSYNQGMRTEAFF; d_call: .; v_call: TRBV6-5; clone_size: .; j_call: TRBJ1-1
cdr3_nt: TGTGCCAGCAGTGCTCTTCCGGGAGGGGGCACCGGGGAGCTGTTTTTT; cdr3_aa: CASSALPGGGTGELFF; d_call: TRBD2; v_call: TRBV6-4; clone_size: few; j_call: TRBJ2-2